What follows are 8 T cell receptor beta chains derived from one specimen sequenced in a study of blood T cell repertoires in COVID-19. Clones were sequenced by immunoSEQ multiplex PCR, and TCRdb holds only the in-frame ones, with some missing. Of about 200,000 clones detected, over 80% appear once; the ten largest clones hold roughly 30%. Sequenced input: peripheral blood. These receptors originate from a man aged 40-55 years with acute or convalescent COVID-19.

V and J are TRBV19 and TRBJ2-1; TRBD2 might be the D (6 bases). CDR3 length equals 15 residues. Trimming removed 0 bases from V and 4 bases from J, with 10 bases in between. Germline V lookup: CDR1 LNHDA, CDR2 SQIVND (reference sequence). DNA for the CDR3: TGTGCCAGTAGTATAGAATCGGGAGAGTACAATGAGCAGTTCTTC. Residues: CASSIESGEYNEQFF. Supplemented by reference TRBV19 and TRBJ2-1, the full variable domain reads DGGITQSPKYLFRKEGQNVTLSCEQNLNHDAMYWYRQDPGQGLRLIYYSQIVNDFQKGDIAEGYSVSREKKESFPLTVTSAQKNPTAFYLCASSIESGEYNEQFFGPGTRLTVL.

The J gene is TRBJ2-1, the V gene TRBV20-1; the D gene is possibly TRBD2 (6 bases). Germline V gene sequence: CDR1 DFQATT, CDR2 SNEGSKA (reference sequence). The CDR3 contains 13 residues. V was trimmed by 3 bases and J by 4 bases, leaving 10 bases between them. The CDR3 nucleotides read TGCAGTGCTAGTACCGGGACTTACAATGAGCAGTTCTTC. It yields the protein CSASTGTYNEQFF.

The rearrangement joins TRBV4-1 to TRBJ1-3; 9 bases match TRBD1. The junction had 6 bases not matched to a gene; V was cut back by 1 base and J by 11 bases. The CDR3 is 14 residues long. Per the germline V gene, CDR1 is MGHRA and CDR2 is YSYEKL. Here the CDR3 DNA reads TGCGCCAGCAGCCAAGGCCCGGACAGGGGAGCCATATATTTT. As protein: CASSQGPDRGAIYF.

The CDR3 here is CASSEAERMNTEAFF. CDR3 nucleotides: TGTGCCAGCAGTGAAGCTGAGAGGATGAACACTGAAGCTTTCTTT. The rearrangement joins TRBV2 to TRBJ1-1; no firm D call. V gave up 0 bases and J gave up 0 bases, with 8 bases separating them. This CDR3 spans 15 amino acids. Germline V gives CDR1 SNHLY, CDR2 FYNNEI.

The CDR3 sequence: CASSLGLGRGSLTYGYTF. DNA for the CDR3: TGCGCCAGCAGCTTGGGGCTAGGGAGGGGCAGCTTGACCTATGGCTACACCTTC. This chain connects TRBV5-1 to TRBJ1-2; a weak D match, TRBD1 (5 bases). The CDR3 covers 18 residues. Trimming removed 0 bases at V and 4 bases at J, with 22 bases between. Looked up from germline, CDR1 is SGHRS and CDR2 is YFSETQ.

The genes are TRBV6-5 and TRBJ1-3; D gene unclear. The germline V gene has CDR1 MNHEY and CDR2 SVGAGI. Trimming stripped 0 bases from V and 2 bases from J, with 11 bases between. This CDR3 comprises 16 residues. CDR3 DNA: TGTGCCAGCAGTTACTCCCCGCGGAGCCCTGGAAACACCATATATTTT. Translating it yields CASSYSPRSPGNTIYF.

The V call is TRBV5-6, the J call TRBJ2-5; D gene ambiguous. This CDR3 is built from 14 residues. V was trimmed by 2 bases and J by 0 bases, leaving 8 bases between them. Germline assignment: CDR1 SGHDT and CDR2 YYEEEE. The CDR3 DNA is TGTGCCAGCAGCTTCACAGAGTACCAAGAGACCCAGTACTTC. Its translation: CASSFTEYQETQYF.

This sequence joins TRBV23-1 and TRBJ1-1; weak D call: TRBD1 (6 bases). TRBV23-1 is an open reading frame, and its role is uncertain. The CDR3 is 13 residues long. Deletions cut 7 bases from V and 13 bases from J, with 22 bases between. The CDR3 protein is CASTSGQQIRGFF. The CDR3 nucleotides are TGCGCCAGCACCTCGGGACAACAAATCCGTGGTTTCTTT.